This is a list of T cell receptor beta chains from one sample in a study of T-cell reconstitution after alpha-beta-depleted transplantation in children. TCRdb independently ran MiXCR on the PCR reads; one entry per CDR3 protein. The sample contains 450,000 to 700,000 distinct CDR3 sequences, over 25% of which appear only once. The specimen was PBMCs, collected before TCRalphabeta/CD19-depleted stem cell transplant. The receptors stem from a boy in the first two years of life with Wiskott-Aldrich syndrome, due to receive a stem cell transplant. The CDR3 runs from the conserved cysteine through the conserved F or W. Each record gives: J gene, clone size, CDR3 length, D gene, V gene, CDR3 protein, CDR3 DNA. The D gene is left open where the match is weak. The size field is filled for only some rows; it gives once, few, many or a size class.

J: TRBJ2-1
size: -
length: 13
D: -
V: TRBV11-2
CDR3: CASSQNVGNEQFF
DNA: TGTGCCAGCAGCCAAAACGTAGGGAATGAGCAGTTCTTC

J: TRBJ2-1
size: few
length: 16
D: -
V: TRBV5-1
CDR3: CASSSLGVNSYNEQFF
DNA: TGCGCCAGCAGCTCCCTAGGAGTCAACTCCTACAATGAGCAGTTCTTC

J: TRBJ2-3
size: -
length: 15
D: TRBD1
V: TRBV5-1
CDR3: CASSLVSQGADTQYF
DNA: TGCGCCAGCAGCTTGGTATCACAGGGGGCGGATACGCAGTATTTT

J: TRBJ1-1
size: few
length: 15
D: TRBD1
V: TRBV18
CDR3: CASSHGQGGYTEAFF
DNA: TGTGCCAGCTCACACGGACAGGGAGGATACACTGAAGCTTTCTTT

J: TRBJ1-1
size: once
length: 13
D: -
V: TRBV20-1
CDR3: CSARESGNTEAFF
DNA: TGCAGTGCTAGAGAGTCGGGGAACACTGAAGCTTTCTTT

J: TRBJ1-1
size: -
length: 15
D: -
V: TRBV7-6
CDR3: CASSFGGPSNTEAFF
DNA: TGTGCCAGCAGCTTTGGGGGGCCCAGCAACACTGAAGCTTTCTTT

J: TRBJ2-3
size: few
length: 12
D: -
V: TRBV4-1
CDR3: CASSQEPVTQYF
DNA: TGCGCCAGCAGCCAAGAACCGGTTACGCAGTATTTT

J: TRBJ2-2
size: few
length: 16
D: TRBD1
V: TRBV4-2
CDR3: CASSQDRGSRTGELFF
DNA: TGTGCCAGCAGCCAGGACAGGGGGAGTAGGACCGGGGAGCTGTTTTTT

J: TRBJ2-1
size: -
length: 15
D: TRBD2
V: TRBV20-1
CDR3: CSAPMSGGRANEQFF
DNA: TGCAGTGCTCCGATGTCGGGCGGGAGGGCGAATGAGCAGTTCTTC

J: TRBJ2-1
size: -
length: 16
D: -
V: TRBV5-5
CDR3: CASSLAPAFSYNEQFF
DNA: TGTGCCAGCAGCTTGGCCCCAGCTTTCTCCTACAATGAGCAGTTCTTC

J: TRBJ2-7
size: -
length: 18
D: TRBD2
V: TRBV9
CDR3: CASSSKTSGSPSSYEQYF
DNA: TGTGCCAGCAGCTCAAAGACTAGCGGGAGTCCCAGCTCCTACGAGCAGTACTTC

J: TRBJ1-2
size: few
length: 8
D: -
V: TRBV20-1
CDR3: CSTDGYTF
DNA: TGCAGTACCGATGGCTACACCTTC

J: TRBJ2-7
size: -
length: 12
D: -
V: TRBV12-3/TRBV12-4
CDR3: CASSFSGLEQYF
DNA: TGTGCCAGCAGTTTTTCGGGGCTCGAGCAGTACTTC

J: TRBJ1-2
size: few
length: 14
D: -
V: TRBV20-1
CDR3: CSAGQFLGGYGYTF
DNA: TGCAGTGCCGGACAGTTTTTGGGAGGCTATGGCTACACCTTC

J: TRBJ2-7
size: -
length: 13
D: -
V: TRBV14
CDR3: CASSRGRSYEQYF
DNA: TGTGCCAGCAGCCGTGGACGGTCCTACGAGCAGTACTTC

J: TRBJ2-7
size: -
length: 19
D: TRBD2
V: TRBV5-1
CDR3: CASSLATSGRSGSSYEQYF
DNA: TGCGCCAGCAGCTTGGCCACTAGCGGGAGGTCGGGAAGCTCCTACGAGCAGTACTTC

J: TRBJ2-5
size: -
length: 14
D: TRBD2
V: TRBV5-1
CDR3: CASTAGTSGETQYF
DNA: TGCGCCAGCACCGCCGGGACTAGCGGGGAGACCCAGTACTTC

J: TRBJ2-2
size: -
length: 16
D: TRBD2
V: TRBV4-2
CDR3: CASSQAARGSREELFF
DNA: TGTGCCAGCAGCCAAGCTGCTCGCGGGAGCCGTGAGGAGCTGTTTTTT

J: TRBJ2-7
size: few
length: 11
D: -
V: TRBV29-1
CDR3: CSGGTDGEQYF
DNA: TGCAGCGGCGGGACTGACGGGGAGCAGTACTTC

J: TRBJ2-2
size: -
length: 13
D: -
V: TRBV10-3
CDR3: CATEIGMNGELFF
DNA: TGTGCCACCGAGATCGGGATGAACGGGGAGCTGTTTTTT

J: TRBJ1-1
size: few
length: 15
D: -
V: TRBV6-5
CDR3: CASSYGAATNTEAFF
DNA: TGTGCCAGCAGTTATGGGGCGGCCACGAACACTGAAGCTTTCTTT

J: TRBJ1-2
size: -
length: 15
D: TRBD1
V: TRBV5-1
CDR3: CASSSRPTGNYGYTF
DNA: TGCGCCAGCAGCTCGCGCCCGACAGGGAACTATGGCTACACCTTC

J: TRBJ2-3
size: -
length: 14
D: TRBD2
V: TRBV10-2
CDR3: CASSPSGRSDTQYF
DNA: TGCGCCAGCAGCCCTAGCGGGAGGTCAGATACGCAGTATTTT

J: TRBJ2-7
size: -
length: 16
D: TRBD2
V: TRBV4-2
CDR3: CASSQEGTSGIDEQYF
DNA: TGTGCCAGCAGCCAAGAAGGGACTAGCGGGATTGACGAGCAGTACTTC

J: TRBJ2-6
size: few
length: 17
D: -
V: TRBV7-9
CDR3: CASSPGTGGTGANVLTF
DNA: TGTGCCAGCAGCCCGGGAACCGGAGGAACTGGGGCCAACGTCCTGACTTTC

J: TRBJ1-6
size: few
length: 15
D: TRBD1
V: TRBV12-3/TRBV12-4
CDR3: CASSPWDRDDSPLHF
DNA: TGTGCCAGCAGTCCCTGGGACAGGGACGACTCACCCCTCCACTTT

J: TRBJ1-5
size: once
length: 13
D: -
V: TRBV5-1
CDR3: CASSMRGDQPQHF
DNA: TGCGCCAGCTCAATGCGGGGGGATCAGCCCCAGCATTTT

J: TRBJ2-1
size: few
length: 15
D: TRBD2
V: TRBV27
CDR3: CASSLGLAYRNEQFF
DNA: TGTGCCAGCAGTTTAGGACTAGCGTATCGCAATGAGCAGTTCTTC

J: TRBJ1-4
size: few
length: 14
D: -
V: TRBV28
CDR3: CASSYTATNEKLFF
DNA: TGTGCCAGCAGTTATACAGCAACTAATGAAAAACTGTTTTTT

J: TRBJ1-4
size: -
length: 12
D: -
V: TRBV7-9
CDR3: CASSPGAEKLFF
DNA: TGTGCCAGCAGCCCCGGGGCTGAAAAACTGTTTTTT

J: TRBJ2-2
size: -
length: 15
D: -
V: TRBV12-3/TRBV12-4
CDR3: CASRAGQMNTGELFF
DNA: TGTGCCAGCAGGGCGGGACAGATGAACACCGGGGAGCTGTTTTTT

J: TRBJ1-1
size: few
length: 15
D: -
V: TRBV5-6
CDR3: CASGHYRFMNTEAFF
DNA: TGTGCCAGCGGACATTACAGGTTCATGAACACTGAAGCTTTCTTT

J: TRBJ1-6
size: -
length: 15
D: -
V: TRBV28
CDR3: CASSSNRVFDSPLHF
DNA: TGTGCCAGCAGTTCGAACAGGGTTTTCGATTCACCCCTCCACTTT

J: TRBJ2-7
size: -
length: 12
D: -
V: TRBV15
CDR3: CATSRPQSEQYF
DNA: TGTGCCACCAGCAGACCCCAGTCGGAGCAGTACTTC

J: TRBJ2-1
size: -
length: 16
D: TRBD2
V: TRBV6-1
CDR3: CASSRRLAGGGYEQFF
DNA: TGTGCCAGCAGTCGACGACTAGCGGGAGGTGGATATGAGCAGTTCTTC

J: TRBJ2-5
size: few
length: 13
D: TRBD1
V: TRBV27
CDR3: CASTRGRGETQYF
DNA: TGTGCCAGCACCAGGGGGCGCGGAGAGACCCAGTACTTC

J: TRBJ1-2
size: -
length: 13
D: -
V: TRBV28
CDR3: CASSIGQIAGYTF
DNA: TGTGCCAGCAGTATAGGGCAGATAGCTGGCTACACCTTC

J: TRBJ2-3
size: -
length: 14
D: TRBD2
V: TRBV27
CDR3: CASSSREGPDTQYF
DNA: TGTGCCAGCAGTTCCCGGGAGGGCCCAGATACGCAGTATTTT

J: TRBJ2-3
size: -
length: 14
D: -
V: TRBV5-1
CDR3: CASSLSSRADTQYF
DNA: TGCGCCAGCAGCTTGTCTTCGCGTGCAGATACGCAGTATTTT

J: TRBJ2-2
size: -
length: 16
D: TRBD2
V: TRBV27
CDR3: CASSLGSGRAVGELFF
DNA: TGTGCCAGCAGTTTAGGAAGCGGGAGGGCGGTCGGGGAGCTGTTTTTT

J: TRBJ2-3
size: few
length: 16
D: -
V: TRBV10-2
CDR3: CACQLGMGTGTDTQYF
DNA: TGCGCCTGCCAACTCGGGATGGGTACTGGGACAGATACGCAGTATTTT

J: TRBJ2-6
size: few
length: 16
D: -
V: TRBV27
CDR3: CASSVQGFSGANVLTF
DNA: TGTGCCAGCAGTGTACAGGGATTCTCTGGGGCCAACGTCCTGACTTTC

J: TRBJ2-5
size: -
length: 15
D: TRBD1
V: TRBV5-1
CDR3: CASSQRDSVGETQYF
DNA: TGCGCCAGCAGCCAACGGGACAGCGTGGGGGAGACCCAGTACTTC

J: TRBJ2-1
size: few
length: 15
D: -
V: TRBV7-8
CDR3: CASSSGPNVGDEQFF
DNA: TGTGCCAGCAGCTCGGGACCTAATGTCGGCGATGAGCAGTTCTTC

J: TRBJ1-5
size: few
length: 14
D: -
V: TRBV20-1
CDR3: CSASESTSNQPQHF
DNA: TGCAGTGCTAGTGAGTCTACTTCCAATCAGCCCCAGCATTTT

J: TRBJ2-1
size: -
length: 13
D: -
V: TRBV12-3/TRBV12-4
CDR3: CASSFRRYNEQFF
DNA: TGTGCCAGCAGTTTTAGGCGGTACAATGAGCAGTTCTTC

J: TRBJ2-5
size: -
length: 14
D: -
V: TRBV5-1
CDR3: CASSFSGVQETQYF
DNA: TGCGCCAGCAGCTTTTCAGGGGTTCAAGAGACCCAGTACTTC

J: TRBJ2-3
size: few
length: 14
D: -
V: TRBV27
CDR3: CASRTPTLWDTQYF
DNA: TGTGCCAGCAGGACCCCTACCCTCTGGGATACGCAGTATTTT

J: TRBJ2-7
size: -
length: 14
D: -
V: TRBV12-3/TRBV12-4
CDR3: CASTHELLASEQYF
DNA: TGTGCCAGCACACACGAACTACTAGCTTCTGAGCAGTACTTC

J: TRBJ2-5
size: few
length: 14
D: -
V: TRBV5-1
CDR3: CASSLAITEETQYF
DNA: TGCGCCAGCAGCTTGGCCATTACGGAAGAGACCCAGTACTTC

J: TRBJ2-1
size: -
length: 14
D: -
V: TRBV29-1
CDR3: CSVERDKYDNEQFF
DNA: TGCAGCGTTGAGCGGGACAAGTATGACAATGAGCAGTTCTTC

J: TRBJ2-3
size: few
length: 16
D: TRBD2
V: TRBV12-3/TRBV12-4
CDR3: CASSPVRTSGTDTQYF
DNA: TGTGCCAGCAGTCCCGTACGGACTAGCGGGACAGATACGCAGTATTTT

J: TRBJ1-2
size: few
length: 13
D: -
V: TRBV7-9
CDR3: CASSQGQIRGYTF
DNA: TGTGCCAGCAGCCAAGGACAGATTCGGGGCTACACCTTC